This TCR beta chain comes out of a study of cytomegalovirus exposure and HLA in healthy donors. Background on the study: Early on, a data release was issued that held roughly 80 million unique TCRs from HLA-typed donors. Regarding the study as a whole: In a later analysis, HLA-C alleles had the fewest associated TCRs, DRB1 alleles the most. In a later analysis, V- and J-gene trimming of beta chains associated with a DCLRE1C missense variant, replicated independently. Reports described diagnosis of cytomegalovirus status by the classifier as highly specific and sensitive.

Losses at the gene ends were 5 bases for V and 6 bases for J; bases not matched to a gene: 10. CDR1 and CDR2 (germline): SGHVS, FQNEAQ. The CDR3 totals 16 residues. A remark on this clone: What it binds is not known.

The PCR contained 60 Vbeta and 13 Jbeta primers. Assay: immunoSEQ multiplex PCR; the TCRdb copy retains only in-frame clones and omits some. The sample has some 170,000 clones, approximately 70% seen once; the top ten hold roughly 2.5%. The sample was PBMCs. This chain connects TRBV7-8 to TRBJ2-3, with 11 bases identical to TRBD2. This sequence originates from a human donor in good health. The CDR3 protein is CASSRVGLAVGDTQYF. CDR3 nucleotide sequence: TGTGCCAGCAGCCGCGTGGGACTAGCGGTCGGGGATACGCAGTATTTT.